This TCR beta chain was documented in a study of blood T cell repertoires in COVID-19. In the study overall: The samples span acute and convalescent COVID-19 from the United States, Italy and Spain.

CDR1 is SGDLS, CDR2 YYNGEE, per germline. The junction had 4 bases not matched to a gene; V was cut back by 6 bases and J by 2 bases. The CDR3 is 13 residues long. Assay used: immunoSEQ multiplex PCR; TCRdb lists only in-frame clones, some missing. This sample has 200,000 to 250,000 clones, with over 80% found just once. Material for sequencing was peripheral blood. The V gene is TRBV9, the J gene TRBJ1-1; 7 bases are a match to TRBD1. The sequence derives from a woman aged 55-69 years with active or convalescent COVID-19. The CDR3 protein is CASNRQGNTEAFF. Written as DNA, the CDR3 is TGTGCCAGCAACCGACAGGGTAACACTGAAGCTTTCTTT.